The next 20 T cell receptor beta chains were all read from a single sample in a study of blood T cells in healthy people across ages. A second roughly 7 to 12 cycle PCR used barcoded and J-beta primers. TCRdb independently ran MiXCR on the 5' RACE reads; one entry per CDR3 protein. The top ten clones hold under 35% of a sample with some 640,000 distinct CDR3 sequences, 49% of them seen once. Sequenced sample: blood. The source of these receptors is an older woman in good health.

Written as DNA, the CDR3 is TGCGCCAGCAGCCAAGATGGCAGGTTCCAAGAGACCCAGTACTTC. Translated: CASSQDGRFQETQYF. The chain joins TRBV4-3 to TRBJ2-5, with D uncertain. Germline V CDR1 and CDR2: LGHNA, YSLEER. The CDR3 consists of 15 residues. Trimming removed 0 bases at V and 1 base at J, with 9 bases between.

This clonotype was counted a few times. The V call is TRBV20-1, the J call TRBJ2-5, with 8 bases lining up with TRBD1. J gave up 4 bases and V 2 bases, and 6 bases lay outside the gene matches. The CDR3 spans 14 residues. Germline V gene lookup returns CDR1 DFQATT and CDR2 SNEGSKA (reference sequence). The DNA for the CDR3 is TGCAGTGCTAGAAAGCAGGGGGCCTCAGAGACCCAGTACTTC. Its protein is CSARKQGASETQYF.

The CDR3 DNA sequence: TGCAGTGCTAGGACCAGGGGAAACTCTGGGGCCAACGTCCTGACTTTC. The encoded protein is CSARTRGNSGANVLTF. J is TRBJ2-6 and V is TRBV20-1; a possible D gene is TRBD1 (6 bases). Trimming took off 3 bases at V and 0 bases at J, with 12 bases between the two ends. Germline V gene data show CDR1 as DFQATT and CDR2 as SNEGSKA (reference sequence). The CDR3 runs to 16 residues.

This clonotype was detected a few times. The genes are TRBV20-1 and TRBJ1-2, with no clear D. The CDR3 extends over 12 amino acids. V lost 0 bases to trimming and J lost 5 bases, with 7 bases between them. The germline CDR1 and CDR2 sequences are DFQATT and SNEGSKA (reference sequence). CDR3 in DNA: TGCAGTGCTAGAGACAGGAAATATGGCTACACCTTC. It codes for CSARDRKYGYTF.

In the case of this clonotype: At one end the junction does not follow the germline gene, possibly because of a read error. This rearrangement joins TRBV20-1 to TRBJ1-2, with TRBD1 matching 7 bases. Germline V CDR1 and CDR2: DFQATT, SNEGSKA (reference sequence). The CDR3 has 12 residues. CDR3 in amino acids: CSATGTVYDYTF. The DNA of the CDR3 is TGCAGTGCTACCGGGACAGTCTATGACTACACCTTC.

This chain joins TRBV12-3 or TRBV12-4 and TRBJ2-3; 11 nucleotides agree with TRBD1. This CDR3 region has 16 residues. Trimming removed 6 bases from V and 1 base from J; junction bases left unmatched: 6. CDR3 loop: CASSDGTGGRTDTQYF. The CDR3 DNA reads TGTGCCAGCAGCGATGGGACAGGGGGTCGCACAGATACGCAGTATTTT.

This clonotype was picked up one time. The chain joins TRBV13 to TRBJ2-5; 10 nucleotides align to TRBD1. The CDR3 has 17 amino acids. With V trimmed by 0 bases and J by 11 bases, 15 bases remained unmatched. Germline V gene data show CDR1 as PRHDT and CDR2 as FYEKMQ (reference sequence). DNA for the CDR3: TGTGCCAGCAGCTTAGGCTTGGGGACAGGGGTCTGGAATGAGCAGTACTTC. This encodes CASSLGLGTGVWNEQYF.

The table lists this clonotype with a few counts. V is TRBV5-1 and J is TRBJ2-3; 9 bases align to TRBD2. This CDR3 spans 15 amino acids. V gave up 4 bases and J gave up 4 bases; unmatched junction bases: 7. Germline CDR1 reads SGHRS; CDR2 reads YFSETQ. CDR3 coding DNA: TGCGCCAGCAGCCGTCAGCGGGAGGTTCCAGATACGCAGTATTTT. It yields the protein CASSRQREVPDTQYF.

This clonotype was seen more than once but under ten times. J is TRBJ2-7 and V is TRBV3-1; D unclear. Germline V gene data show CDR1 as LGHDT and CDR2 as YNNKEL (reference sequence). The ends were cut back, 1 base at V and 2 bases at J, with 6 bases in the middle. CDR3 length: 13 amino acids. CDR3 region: CASSQGPPYEQYF. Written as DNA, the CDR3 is TGTGCCAGCAGCCAAGGACCACCCTACGAGCAGTACTTC.

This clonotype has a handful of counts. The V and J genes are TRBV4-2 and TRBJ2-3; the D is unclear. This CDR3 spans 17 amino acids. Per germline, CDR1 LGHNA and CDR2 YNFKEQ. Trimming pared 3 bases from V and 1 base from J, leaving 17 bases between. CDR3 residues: CASSQEDSILGTDTQYF. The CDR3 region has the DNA TGTGCCAGCAGCCAGGAAGACTCGATCTTAGGCACAGATACGCAGTATTTT.

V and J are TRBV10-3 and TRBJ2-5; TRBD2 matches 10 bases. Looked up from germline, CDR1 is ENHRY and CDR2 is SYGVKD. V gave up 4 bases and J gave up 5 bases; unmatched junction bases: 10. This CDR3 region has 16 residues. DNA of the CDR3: TGTGCCATCAGTGGTTCTAGCGGGAGAAGTGCGGAGACCCAGTACTTC. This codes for CAISGSSGRSAETQYF.

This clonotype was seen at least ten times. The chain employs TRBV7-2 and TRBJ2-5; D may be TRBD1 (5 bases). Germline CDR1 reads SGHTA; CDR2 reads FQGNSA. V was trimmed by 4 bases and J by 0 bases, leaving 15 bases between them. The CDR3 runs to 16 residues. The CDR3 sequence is CASSSYRIGYQETQYF. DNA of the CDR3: TGTGCCAGCAGCTCATACAGGATCGGGTACCAAGAGACCCAGTACTTC.

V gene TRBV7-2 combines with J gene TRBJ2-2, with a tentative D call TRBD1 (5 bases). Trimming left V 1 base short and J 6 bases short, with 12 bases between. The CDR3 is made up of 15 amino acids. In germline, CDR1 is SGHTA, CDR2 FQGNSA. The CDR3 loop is CASSLVTGAPGELFF. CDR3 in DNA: TGTGCCAGCAGCTTAGTAACAGGTGCTCCCGGGGAGCTGTTTTTT.

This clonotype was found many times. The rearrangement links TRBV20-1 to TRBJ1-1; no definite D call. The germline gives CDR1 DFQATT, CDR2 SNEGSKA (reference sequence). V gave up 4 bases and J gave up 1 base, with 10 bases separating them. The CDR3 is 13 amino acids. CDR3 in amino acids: CSANQRGNTEAFF. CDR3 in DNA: TGCAGTGCTAATCAACGCGGGAACACTGAAGCTTTCTTT.

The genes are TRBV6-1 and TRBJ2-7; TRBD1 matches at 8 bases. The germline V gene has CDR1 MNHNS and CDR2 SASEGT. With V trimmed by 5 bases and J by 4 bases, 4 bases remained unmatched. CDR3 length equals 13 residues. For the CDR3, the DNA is TGTGCCAGCAGTACCCAGGGGGCGTACGAGCAGTACTTC. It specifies CASSTQGAYEQYF.

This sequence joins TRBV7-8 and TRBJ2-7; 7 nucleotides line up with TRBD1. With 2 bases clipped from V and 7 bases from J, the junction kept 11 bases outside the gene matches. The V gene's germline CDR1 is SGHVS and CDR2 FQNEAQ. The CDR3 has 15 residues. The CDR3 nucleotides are TGTGCCAGCAGCTTAACCGACAGGGCCATTGGAGAGCAGTACTTC. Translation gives CASSLTDRAIGEQYF.

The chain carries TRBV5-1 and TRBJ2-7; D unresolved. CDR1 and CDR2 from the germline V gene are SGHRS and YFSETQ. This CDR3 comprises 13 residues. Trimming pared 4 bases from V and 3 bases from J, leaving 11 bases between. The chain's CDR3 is CASSNGGDYEQYF. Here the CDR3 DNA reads TGCGCCAGCAGCAATGGTGGGGACTACGAGCAGTACTTC.

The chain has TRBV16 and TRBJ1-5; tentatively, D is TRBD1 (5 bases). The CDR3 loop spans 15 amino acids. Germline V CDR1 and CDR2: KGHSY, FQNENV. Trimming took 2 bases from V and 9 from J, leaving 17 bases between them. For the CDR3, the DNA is TGTGCCAGCAGCCAAACGGGACCTTCGACCTCGCCCCAGCATTTT. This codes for CASSQTGPSTSPQHF. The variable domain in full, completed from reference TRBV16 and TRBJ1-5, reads GEEVAQTPKHLVRGEGQKAKLYCAPIKGHSYVFWYQQVLKNEFKFLISFQNENVFDETGMPKERFSAKCLPNSPCSLEIQATKLEDSAVYFCASSQTGPSTSPQHFGDGTRLSIL.

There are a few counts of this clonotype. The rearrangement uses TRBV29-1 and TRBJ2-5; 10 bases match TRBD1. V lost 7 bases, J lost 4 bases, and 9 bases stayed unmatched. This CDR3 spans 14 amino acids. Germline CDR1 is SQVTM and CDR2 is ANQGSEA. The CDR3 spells CSGLSGQGGETQYF. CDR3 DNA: TGCAGCGGTCTATCCGGACAGGGGGGAGAGACCCAGTACTTC.

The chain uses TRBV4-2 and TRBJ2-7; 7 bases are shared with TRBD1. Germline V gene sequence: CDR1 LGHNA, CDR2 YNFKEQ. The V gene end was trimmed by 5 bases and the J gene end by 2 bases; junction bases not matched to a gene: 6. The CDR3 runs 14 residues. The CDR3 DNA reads TGTGCCAGCAGCAAACAGGGGACCGCCTACGAGCAGTACTTC. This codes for CASSKQGTAYEQYF.